The 27 T cell receptor beta chains below all came from one sample that was sequenced in a study of CD8+ T cells in alopecia areata. Noted treatment: oral pan-JAK inhibitor, 5-10 mg twice daily. Reverse transcribed after extraction, RNA yielded cDNA as the sequencing template. The table came from immunoSEQ multiplex PCR; TCRdb's copy has only in-frame clones and leaves some out. Of roughly 210,000 clones listed, around 43% are singletons. Specimen: CD4+ T cells sorted from blood, collected between weeks 36 and 40, from a patient treated with tofacitinib. The origin of the receptors is a human donor with alopecia areata.

This clone was detected only a few times. CDR3 residues: CARRDSSGNTIYF. The DNA of the CDR3 is TGTGCCCGCCGGGACTCCTCTGGAAACACCATATATTTT. V usage is TRBV25-1 and J usage is TRBJ1-3, with D maybe TRBD1 (5 bases). The CDR3 extends over 13 amino acids. Germline V gene lookup returns CDR1 MGHDK and CDR2 SYGVNS. V was cut by 11 bases and J by 0 bases, with 11 bases left in between.

Here the CDR3 DNA reads TGTGCCAGCAGCTTGGGGCTAGCAAACAATGAGCAGTTCTTC. It specifies CASSLGLANNEQFF. J is TRBJ2-1 and V is TRBV5-4; possible D gene TRBD2, 5 bases. V was cut by 0 bases and J by 5 bases, with 9 bases left in between. The V gene's germline CDR1 is SGHNT and CDR2 YYREEE (reference sequence). CDR3 length: 14 amino acids.

This CDR3 reads CASSLGQAFGELFF. CDR3 sequence (DNA): TGCGCCAGCAGCCTCGGACAGGCGTTCGGGGAGCTGTTTTTT. V gene TRBV4-3 combines with J gene TRBJ2-2, with 7 positions matching TRBD1. Germline loops: CDR1 LGHNA, CDR2 YSLEER. The CDR3 loop spans 14 amino acids. Unmatched junction bases numbered 6, after V lost 4 bases and J lost 7 bases.

The chain links TRBV30 to TRBJ1-2; D is perhaps TRBD1 (6 bases). V was clipped by 5 bases and J by 6 bases, with 13 bases between them. The CDR3 is made up of 12 amino acids. CDR1 and CDR2 from the germline V gene are GTSNPN and SVGIG (reference sequence). CDR3: CAWGQSYNGYTF. CDR3 nucleotides: TGTGCCTGGGGACAGTCTTACAATGGCTACACCTTC. The complete variable domain, with remaining parts taken from reference TRBV30 and TRBJ1-2, reads SQTIHQWPATLVQPVGSPLSLECTVEGTSNPNLYWYRQAAGRGLQLLFYSVGIGQISSEVPQNLSASRPQDRQFILSSKKLLLSDSGFYLCAWGQSYNGYTFGSGTRLTVV.

The chain is built from TRBV30 and TRBJ2-3, with a possible D match to TRBD2 (5 bases). Trimming pared 2 bases from V and 4 bases from J, leaving 13 bases between. The germline V gene has CDR1 GTSNPN and CDR2 SVGIG (reference sequence). The CDR3 length is 14 residues. The CDR3 loop reads CAWSTGNYPDTQYF. The CDR3 DNA sequence: TGTGCCTGGAGTACGGGGAATTATCCAGATACGCAGTATTTT.

This clone has a handful of counts. The chain employs TRBV6-6 and TRBJ2-6, with unresolved D. The CDR3 totals 16 residues. V was pared by 1 base and J by 0 bases, with 7 bases between. Per the germline V gene, CDR1 is MNHNY and CDR2 is SVGAGI (reference sequence). The CDR3 DNA sequence: TGTGCCAGCAGTTACTTAGGACGCTCTGGGGCCAACGTCCTGACTTTC. It codes for CASSYLGRSGANVLTF.

The chain employs TRBV30 and TRBJ1-5, with D perhaps TRBD1 (6 bases). The CDR3 is made up of 13 amino acids. Trimming took 2 bases from V and 6 from J, leaving 11 bases between them. Germline V lookup: CDR1 GTSNPN, CDR2 SVGIG (reference sequence). CDR3 coding DNA: TGTGCCTGGAGTACCACAGGGTCTCAGCCCCAGCATTTT. The encoded protein is CAWSTTGSQPQHF.

This clone showed up just a few times. The chain is built from TRBV28 and TRBJ2-7; perhaps D is TRBD1 or TRBD2 (5 bases each). Germline CDR1 MDHEN, CDR2 SYDVKM. V was cut by 4 bases and J by 11 bases, with 15 bases left in between. CDR3 length: 12 amino acids. This chain's CDR3 is CASSWGRSGEYF. The CDR3, as DNA: TGTGCCAGCAGTTGGGGACGGTCTGGGGAGTACTTC.

J is TRBJ2-7 and V is TRBV2, with 11 bases that match TRBD2. V shed 10 bases and J 0 bases; nucleotides not matched to a gene: 2. Germline values: CDR1 SNHLY, CDR2 FYNNEI. This CDR3 has 13 residues. DNA of the CDR3: TGTGCCATCGGGACTAGCGGCTCCTACGAGCAGTACTTC. Translation gives CAIGTSGSYEQYF.

In its sample, this clone was seen a few times. This chain connects TRBV4-3 to TRBJ2-1; D possibly corresponds to TRBD2 (6 bases). Germline loops: CDR1 LGHNA, CDR2 YSLEER. V was shortened by 2 bases and J by 7 bases, with 12 bases between the two germline ends. This CDR3 spans 14 amino acids. CDR3 protein: CASSQQTSRNEQFF. The CDR3 DNA is TGCGCCAGCAGCCAACAGACTAGTAGGAATGAGCAGTTCTTC.

The sample holds many counts of this clone. The chain couples TRBV6-6 to TRBJ2-3; D call uncertain. Trimming shortened V by 7 bases and J by 6 bases, and 20 bases separated the two germline ends. CDR1 and CDR2 (germline): MNHNY, SVGAGI (reference sequence). The CDR3 extends over 15 amino acids. CDR3 in amino acids: CASTLKVPLLDTQYF. CDR3 DNA sequence: TGTGCCAGCACACTCAAGGTCCCCCTGCTCGATACGCAGTATTTT.

CDR3 sequence reads: CASSLRSREGEQYF. The CDR3 bases are TGTGCCAGCAGTCTTAGATCCAGGGAGGGCGAGCAGTACTTC. The V call is TRBV7-2, the J call TRBJ2-7; 7 nucleotides agree with TRBD2. The germline gives CDR1 SGHTA, CDR2 FQGNSA. J gave up 6 bases and V 6 bases, and 11 bases lay outside the gene matches. This CDR3 is built from 14 residues.

This clone was observed a few times. The V call is TRBV14, the J call TRBJ2-6; D gene unclear. The CDR3 contains 16 residues. V was pared by 4 bases and J by 4 bases, with 14 bases between. CDR1 is SGHDN, CDR2 FVKESK, per germline. CDR3 nucleotide sequence: TGTGCCAGCAGCCCCCTGAATCCCTCCGGGGCCAACGTCCTGACTTTC. This codes for CASSPLNPSGANVLTF.

The chain links TRBV4-1 to TRBJ2-1; no definite D call. The CDR3 is made up of 16 amino acids. V was clipped by 0 bases and J by 2 bases, with 11 bases between them. Germline V gene lookup returns CDR1 MGHRA and CDR2 YSYEKL. In nucleotides, the CDR3 is TGCGCCAGCAGCCAAGAGATCGCAGCGACCTACAATGAGCAGTTCTTC. This sequence encodes CASSQEIAATYNEQFF.

This chain connects TRBV30 to TRBJ2-5; 8 positions agree with TRBD2. CDR1 and CDR2 from the germline V gene are GTSNPN and SVGIG (reference sequence). This CDR3 is built from 17 residues. The V gene end was trimmed by 2 bases and the J gene end by 1 base; junction bases not matched to a gene: 12. The CDR3: CAWSPGGVLHSQETQYF. CDR3 sequence (DNA): TGTGCCTGGAGTCCCGGGGGGGTTCTACACTCCCAAGAGACCCAGTACTTC.

The chain employs TRBV5-1 and TRBJ1-1; TRBD1 agrees at 7 bases. Germline CDR1 SGHRS, CDR2 YFSETQ. The CDR3 extends over 14 amino acids. V trimming: 2 bases; J trimming: 0 bases; junction bases outside the gene matches: 1. CDR3 DNA: TGCGCCAGCAGCTTACAGGGGATGAACACTGAAGCTTTCTTT. Translated, it gives CASSLQGMNTEAFF.

This clone has more than one count but fewer than ten. The chain recombines TRBV9 with TRBJ2-6; the D is unclear. Germline CDR1 is SGDLS and CDR2 is YYNGEE. The CDR3 is 15 amino acids. The V and J ends lost 5 bases and 0 bases respectively, with 9 bases between them. CDR3 in DNA: TGTGCCAGCAGACGGGCAAACTCTGGGGCCAACGTCCTGACTTTC. Translated: CASRRANSGANVLTF.

This clone occurred a few times. This rearrangement joins TRBV28 to TRBJ2-1; D is tentatively TRBD1 or TRBD2 (5 bases each). Looked up from germline, CDR1 is MDHEN and CDR2 is SYDVKM. CDR3 size: 14 residues. V lost 5 bases and J 2 bases, leaving 10 bases between the germline ends. The CDR3 loop reads CASSPRDPYNEQFF. The CDR3 DNA is TGTGCCAGCAGTCCCCGGGACCCCTACAATGAGCAGTTCTTC.

V usage is TRBV7-2 and J usage is TRBJ2-5; the match to TRBD1 covers 7 bases. The trim removed 2 bases at V and 4 bases at J, leaving 4 bases unmatched. The CDR3 is 14 amino acids. Germline assignment: CDR1 SGHTA and CDR2 FQGNSA. CDR3 bases: TGTGCCAGCAGCTTAACCCCAGGGGGAGAGACCCAGTACTTC. Protein: CASSLTPGGETQYF.

The chain uses TRBV7-2 and TRBJ1-2, with TRBD1 as a possible D gene (5 bases). The CDR3 totals 13 residues. Germline lookup yields CDR1 SGHTA and CDR2 FQGNSA. The V end lost 6 bases, the J end lost 4 bases, and 12 bases lay between the germline ends. This chain's CDR3 is CASSNDSLYGYTF. The CDR3 bases are TGTGCCAGCAGTAACGACAGCCTCTATGGCTACACCTTC.

This clone was observed once. V and J are TRBV9 and TRBJ2-6; 7 nucleotides line up with TRBD1. Germline values: CDR1 SGDLS, CDR2 YYNGEE. This CDR3 has 15 amino acids. Germline trimming cut 5 bases from V and 4 bases from J; bases unmatched to any gene: 6. The CDR3 sequence is CASRLTGSGANVLTF. Written as DNA, the CDR3 is TGTGCCAGCAGACTGACAGGGTCAGGGGCCAACGTCCTGACTTTC.

This clone was detected only a few times. This sequence joins TRBV28 and TRBJ2-7; D perhaps matches TRBD1 (6 bases). CDR1 and CDR2 from the germline V gene are MDHEN and SYDVKM. This CDR3 has 16 residues. V was shortened by 5 bases and J by 4 bases, with 21 bases between the two germline ends. DNA of the CDR3: TGTGCCAGCAGTGCCTCTGGGACACCAGGGGTATACGAGCAGTACTTC. Its protein product is CASSASGTPGVYEQYF.

The sample holds a few counts of this clone. V usage is TRBV9 and J usage is TRBJ1-3; D is possibly TRBD1 (5 bases). CDR3 size: 14 residues. Between the trimmed V and J ends, which lost 4 bases and 7 bases, there was a span of 15 bases. Germline loops: CDR1 SGDLS, CDR2 YYNGEE. In DNA form, the CDR3 reads TGTGCCAGCAGCCCTCCGACAGTCAGGAACACCATATATTTT. It codes for CASSPPTVRNTIYF.

This chain joins TRBV27 and TRBJ1-5, with D uncertain. CDR3 length: 16 amino acids. Trimming left V 2 bases short and J 1 base short, with 12 bases between. Looked up from germline, CDR1 is MNHEY and CDR2 is SMNVEV (reference sequence). The CDR3 region is CASSLDVGVSNQPQHF. The CDR3 DNA reads as TGTGCCAGCAGTTTAGACGTGGGAGTCAGCAATCAGCCCCAGCATTTT.

The rearrangement links TRBV6-6 to TRBJ1-5; no clear D. The V end lost 3 bases, the J end lost 3 bases, and 12 bases lay between the germline ends. This CDR3 has 15 amino acids. Germline CDR1 MNHNY, CDR2 SVGAGI (reference sequence). CDR3 region: CASSYHRGNNQPQHF. CDR3 bases: TGTGCCAGCAGTTATCACCGGGGAAACAATCAGCCCCAGCATTTT.

This chain joins TRBV19 and TRBJ1-5, with D perhaps TRBD1 (6 bases). Trimming pared 4 bases from V and 11 bases from J, leaving 15 bases between. The germline CDR1 and CDR2 sequences are LNHDA and SQIVND (reference sequence). The CDR3 runs 13 residues. The CDR3 region is CASSNGGPSAQHF. For the CDR3, the DNA is TGTGCCAGTAGTAACGGGGGGCCATCGGCCCAGCATTTT.

V usage is TRBV6-1 and J usage is TRBJ2-1, with D unclear. Trimming shortened V by 8 bases and J by 2 bases, and 7 bases separated the two germline ends. Germline CDR1 reads MNHNS; CDR2 reads SASEGT. The CDR3 is made up of 12 amino acids. The CDR3 nucleotides are TGTGCCAGCGGCAGTACCTACAATGAGCAGTTCTTC. Amino acid sequence: CASGSTYNEQFF.